These 32 T cell receptor beta chains came from one sample sequenced in a study of identical twins. TCRdb independently ran MiXCR on the 5' RACE reads; one entry per CDR3 protein. The sample includes approximately 230,000 distinct CDR3 sequences, approximately 5.9% of them seen just once. This sample also appeared in a second study, on T cells expressing NK-cell markers.

Material for sequencing was CD8+ T cells sorted from blood. The origin of the receptors is a woman between 18 and 30 years old in good health.

This clonotype was found a few times. The CDR3 sequence: CATSSDTGRGQPQHF. For the CDR3, the DNA is TGTGCCACCAGCAGCGATACAGGGAGGGGGCAGCCCCAGCATTTT. The chain links TRBV15 to TRBJ1-5; D perhaps matches TRBD1 (6 bases). This CDR3 has 15 amino acids. V dropped 3 bases and J dropped 7 bases, with 16 bases sitting between them. Per the germline V gene, CDR1 is LNHNV and CDR2 is YYDKDF (reference sequence).

This clonotype was counted between two and nine times. The rearrangement links TRBV9 to TRBJ2-1, with 8 bases identical to TRBD2. The CDR3 runs 15 residues. V gave up 0 bases and J gave up 10 bases; unmatched junction bases: 9. Germline V gene lookup returns CDR1 SGDLS and CDR2 YYNGEE. The CDR3, as DNA: TGTGCCAGCAGCGTAGGATCGGGGGGGCGACGCGAGCAGTTCTTC. Translation: CASSVGSGGRREQFF. Looking up the rest from reference TRBV9 and TRBJ2-1 gives the full variable domain: DSGVTQTPKHLITATGQRVTLRCSPRSGDLSVYWYQQSLDQGLQFLIQYYNGEERAKGNILERFSAQQFPDLHSELNLSSLELGDSALYFCASSVGSGGRREQFFGPGTRLTVL.

This clonotype was seen repeatedly, ten times or more. The rearrangement uses TRBV6-1 and TRBJ1-1; a possible D gene is TRBD1 (5 bases). This CDR3 has 13 residues. The V end was cut by 1 base, the J end by 5 bases, with 8 bases between. Germline lookup yields CDR1 MNHNS and CDR2 SASEGT. The CDR3 region has the DNA TGTGCCAGCAGTGAAGTCGGGGGTACTGAAGCTTTCTTT. It yields the protein CASSEVGGTEAFF.

In its sample, this clonotype was seen many times. The CDR3 spells CASSSPTGSYGYTF. CDR3 coding DNA: TGTGCCAGCAGCTCGCCGACAGGGAGCTATGGCTACACCTTC. V and J are TRBV12-3 or TRBV12-4 and TRBJ1-2; 7 nucleotides line up with TRBD1. The CDR3 covers 14 residues. Trimming at V came to 6 bases and at J to 4 bases, leaving 8 bases not matched to a gene.

This clonotype was seen more than once but under ten times. The chain links TRBV10-3 to TRBJ1-2; TRBD1 might be the D (6 bases). The germline V gene has CDR1 ENHRY and CDR2 SYGVKD. The CDR3 consists of 14 residues. V lost 6 bases to trimming and J lost 8 bases, with 19 bases between them. CDR3 in amino acids: CAIRPTGPGQGYTF. The CDR3, as DNA: TGTGCCATCAGACCGACAGGTCCCGGGCAGGGCTACACCTTC.

V is TRBV5-1 and J is TRBJ1-1, with TRBD1 as a possible D gene (5 bases). Germline values: CDR1 SGHRS, CDR2 YFSETQ. The CDR3 extends over 14 amino acids. The ends were cut back, 4 bases at V and 7 bases at J, with 17 bases in the middle. The CDR3 region is CASSLRAGALEAFF. The CDR3 DNA is TGCGCCAGCAGCCTGAGAGCTGGGGCCCTTGAAGCTTTCTTT.

This clonotype was observed a few times. The chain uses TRBV27 and TRBJ2-1, with TRBD2 identical over 12 bases. Germline trimming cut 3 bases from V and 3 bases from J; bases unmatched to any gene: 6. This CDR3 comprises 17 residues. Germline values: CDR1 MNHEY, CDR2 SMNVEV (reference sequence). The CDR3 DNA reads TGTGCCAGCAGTTTTGCATCTAGCGGGAGGGTCTACAATGAGCAGTTCTTC. Translated, it gives CASSFASSGRVYNEQFF.

The J gene is TRBJ2-3, the V gene TRBV7-9; D not certain. Germline lookup yields CDR1 SEHNR and CDR2 FQNEAQ (reference sequence). This CDR3 is 15 amino acids long. V was clipped by 1 base and J by 7 bases, with 15 bases between them. The CDR3 DNA reads as TGTGCCAGCAGCTTAGGGGCAGCGAGAAGGAATACGCAGTATTTT. Amino acids: CASSLGAARRNTQYF.

At least ten counts were recorded for this clonotype. The chain couples TRBV6-2 or TRBV6-3 to TRBJ2-1; 9 bases map to TRBD1. CDR1 and CDR2 (germline): MNHEY, SVGEGT. The CDR3 consists of 15 residues. V shed 6 bases and J 8 bases; nucleotides not matched to a gene: 11. CDR3 in DNA: TGTGCCAGCAGCCTTTCTACAGGGGGCAGGGATGAGCAGTTCTTC. Residues: CASSLSTGGRDEQFF.

This clonotype appeared a few times. The V call is TRBV27, the J call TRBJ1-1; TRBD1 matches 7 bases. V lost 7 bases and J lost 4; bases outside the gene matches: 9. CDR1 and CDR2 (germline): MNHEY, SMNVEV (reference sequence). CDR3 size: 14 residues. CDR3 in DNA: TGTGCCAGCACCCGGAGAGGGGGCATCACTGAAGCTTTCTTT. Protein product: CASTRRGGITEAFF.

The chain links TRBV6-4 to TRBJ2-7; D might be TRBD2 (6 bases). The CDR3 covers 16 residues. Per germline, CDR1 MRHNA and CDR2 SNTAGT. Trimming stripped 2 bases from V and 7 bases from J, with 21 bases between. CDR3 bases: TGTGCCAGCAGTGACGGGGCGACGGGAGTCTTGCGTGAGCAGTACTTC. Protein: CASSDGATGVLREQYF.

The chain is built from TRBV6-1 and TRBJ1-6; perhaps TRBD1 as D (5 bases). The CDR3 runs 16 residues. V gave up 6 bases and J gave up 5 bases, with 17 bases separating them. Germline V CDR1 and CDR2: MNHNS, SASEGT. CDR3 residues: CASSGFLGDNNSPLHF. CDR3 in DNA: TGTGCCAGCAGCGGATTCCTAGGGGATAATAATTCACCCCTCCACTTT.

This clonotype showed up just a few times. The chain couples TRBV7-9 to TRBJ2-7; 9 bases line up with TRBD2. There are 16 residues in the CDR3. Trimming at V came to 1 base and at J to 0 bases, leaving 4 bases not matched to a gene. The germline V gene encodes CDR1 SEHNR and CDR2 FQNEAQ (reference sequence). DNA of the CDR3: TGTGCCAGCAGCTTAGATGGCGGGAGGGGCTCCTACGAGCAGTACTTC. This translates into CASSLDGGRGSYEQYF.

The gene calls are TRBV5-6 and TRBJ2-3; no definite D call. The V and J ends lost 3 bases and 3 bases respectively, with 20 bases between them. Germline V CDR1 and CDR2: SGHDT, YYEEEE. The CDR3 loop spans 17 amino acids. CDR3 sequence reads: CASSSIRTGMQTDTQYF. Written as DNA, the CDR3 is TGTGCCAGCAGCTCCATAAGGACCGGCATGCAGACAGATACGCAGTATTTT.

Only a few counts were recorded for this clonotype. V is TRBV30 and J is TRBJ1-1; D gene ambiguous. Germline CDR1 is GTSNPN and CDR2 is SVGIG (reference sequence). The CDR3 is 11 residues long. V was shortened by 3 bases and J by 8 bases, with 10 bases between the two germline ends. Written as DNA, the CDR3 is TGTGCCTGGAGCCCGGGTGTCGAAGCTTTCTTT. Translated: CAWSPGVEAFF.

This clonotype has only a few counts. This chain connects TRBV6-5 to TRBJ1-1; 12 positions agree with TRBD1. Germline values: CDR1 MNHEY, CDR2 SVGAGI. The CDR3 loop spans 15 amino acids. After removal of 2 bases from V and 8 bases from J, the junction contained 6 bases not matched to a gene. This CDR3 reads CASSYGLGQGAEAFF. Here the CDR3 DNA reads TGTGCCAGCAGTTACGGGTTGGGACAGGGGGCCGAAGCTTTCTTT.

There are a few counts of this clonotype. The gene calls are TRBV5-1 and TRBJ2-3; TRBD2 might be the D (5 bases). Germline CDR1 reads SGHRS; CDR2 reads YFSETQ. V lost 0 bases and J 2 bases, leaving 10 bases between the germline ends. The CDR3 spans 15 residues. CDR3 region: CASSLGESYTDTQYF. The CDR3 DNA follows: TGCGCCAGCAGCTTGGGGGAGTCCTACACAGATACGCAGTATTTT.

The genes are TRBV19 and TRBJ1-6, with D hard to call. V dropped 0 bases and J dropped 7 bases, with 4 bases sitting between them. The CDR3 contains 13 residues. CDR1 and CDR2 from the germline V gene are LNHDA and SQIVND (reference sequence). The CDR3 protein is CASSIDVNSPLHF. In nucleotides, the CDR3 is TGTGCCAGTAGTATAGATGTAAATTCACCCCTCCACTTT.

This clonotype occurred a few times. In DNA form, the CDR3 reads TGTGCCAGCAGCGCCTTTCCCGGGACGGCGCCGGAGCCCCAGCATTTT. It yields the protein CASSAFPGTAPEPQHF. The rearrangement uses TRBV11-2 and TRBJ1-5, with a tentative D call TRBD1 (5 bases). The germline V gene has CDR1 SGHAT and CDR2 FQNNGV. The CDR3 contains 16 residues. The ends were cut back, 5 bases at V and 8 bases at J, with 22 bases in the middle.

This clonotype was detected a few times. This chain uses TRBV6-9 with TRBJ1-1; D is uncertain. Trimming took 8 bases from V and 7 from J, leaving 14 bases between them. This CDR3 is built from 12 residues. Germline lookup yields CDR1 MNHGY and CDR2 SVAAGI. CDR3 protein: CASPPTWGEAFF. In DNA form, the CDR3 reads TGTGCCAGCCCTCCCACCTGGGGTGAAGCTTTCTTT.

In its sample, this clonotype was seen a few times. The J gene is TRBJ2-2, the V gene TRBV6-4, with TRBD2 matching over 7 bases. This CDR3 is built from 14 residues. The V gene end was trimmed by 4 bases and the J gene end by 1 base; junction bases not matched to a gene: 0. Germline V CDR1 and CDR2: MRHNA, SNTAGT. CDR3 bases: TGTGCCAGCAGTGCGGGGGGGAACACCGGGGAGCTGTTTTTT. Its translation: CASSAGGNTGELFF.

This sequence joins TRBV28 and TRBJ1-5, with a possible D match to TRBD1 (6 bases). Germline values: CDR1 MDHEN, CDR2 SYDVKM. The CDR3 totals 17 residues. Trimming removed 5 bases at V and 5 bases at J, with 22 bases between. The CDR3 spells CASSNRVTGHLDQPQHF. The CDR3 coding sequence is TGTGCCAGCAGTAACAGAGTAACGGGACACCTAGATCAGCCCCAGCATTTT.

This clonotype was detected ten times or more. The rearrangement uses TRBV12-3 or TRBV12-4 and TRBJ2-7; D may be TRBD2 (6 bases). The ends were cut back, 3 bases at V and 4 bases at J, with 7 bases in the middle. The CDR3 is 12 amino acids. The chain's CDR3 is CASSFGGYEQYF. The CDR3 bases are TGTGCCAGCAGTTTCGGGGGATACGAGCAGTACTTC.

V gene TRBV20-1 combines with J gene TRBJ1-1, with D possibly matching TRBD1 (5 bases). The CDR3 runs to 12 residues. The V end lost 3 bases, the J end lost 2 bases, and 7 bases lay between the germline ends. CDR1 is DFQATT, CDR2 SNEGSKA, per germline (reference sequence). The CDR3 spells CSARGGNTEAFF. The CDR3 coding sequence is TGCAGTGCTAGGGGGGGAAACACTGAAGCTTTCTTT.

This clonotype was found a few times. At one of its ends the junction is not consistent with the germline gene, which may arise from a read error. This sequence joins TRBV12-3 or TRBV12-4 and TRBJ2-7; 10 positions match TRBD2. The CDR3 totals 14 residues. CDR3: CASSLAGAPYEQYF. The CDR3 nucleotides read TGTGCCAGCAGTCTAGCGGGGGCCCCCTACGAGCAGTACTTC.

The chain links TRBV7-6 to TRBJ2-7; tentatively, D is TRBD1 (6 bases). The CDR3 runs to 15 residues. The germline V and J ends were trimmed by 2 bases and 1 base, with 12 bases remaining between them. CDR1 SGHVS and CDR2 FNYEAQ come from the germline V gene. CDR3: CASSLSGDASYEQYF. The CDR3 DNA is TGTGCCAGCAGCTTATCAGGGGACGCGTCCTACGAGCAGTACTTC.

This clonotype was counted many times. CDR3 region: CASSLSGGLNNEQFF. The CDR3 DNA is TGTGCCAGCAGCTTGTCAGGGGGCCTAAACAATGAGCAGTTCTTC. The V gene is TRBV5-5, the J gene TRBJ2-1, with TRBD1 identical over 8 bases. The J segment lost 5 bases and the V segment lost 1 base, leaving 5 bases of the junction unmatched. Per the germline V gene, CDR1 is SGHKS and CDR2 is YYEKEE (reference sequence). The CDR3 has 15 residues. Full variable domain (remainder filled in from reference TRBV5-5 and TRBJ2-1): DAGVTQSPTHLIKTRGQQVTLRCSPISGHKSVSWYQQVLGQGPQFIFQYYEKEERGRGNFPDRFSARQFPNYSSELNVNALLLGDSALYLCASSLSGGLNNEQFFGPGTRLTVL.

This clonotype was seen a few times. CDR3 in DNA: TGTGCCAGCAGCTTAGTTCAGGGTCCCAGTGAGCAGTTCTTC. It encodes CASSLVQGPSEQFF. This chain links TRBV7-6 with TRBJ2-1; possibly TRBD1 for D (5 bases). Per the germline V gene, CDR1 is SGHVS and CDR2 is FNYEAQ. Trimming left V 1 base short and J 9 bases short, with 13 bases between. The CDR3 runs to 14 residues. Supplemented by reference TRBV7-6 and TRBJ2-1, the full variable domain reads GAGVSQSPRYKVTKRGQDVALRCDPISGHVSLYWYRQALGQGPEFLTYFNYEAQQDKSGLPNDRFSAERPEGSISTLTIQRTEQRDSAMYRCASSLVQGPSEQFFGPGTRLTVL.

CDR3 loop: CASSSPRGGPYEQYF. The CDR3 nucleotides are TGTGCCAGCAGCTCGCCTCGTGGGGGTCCCTACGAGCAGTACTTC. The V and J genes are TRBV6-2 or TRBV6-3 and TRBJ2-7, with D perhaps given as TRBD1 or TRBD2 (5 bases each). The CDR3 length is 15 residues. Germline V gene sequence: CDR1 MNHEY, CDR2 SVGEGT. V lost 6 bases, J lost 2 bases, and 17 bases lay in between.

This clonotype was detected a few times. J is TRBJ1-6 and V is TRBV25-1; D uncertain. Germline loops: CDR1 MGHDK, CDR2 SYGVNS. CDR3 size: 12 residues. V shed 0 bases and J shed 12 bases, with 6 bases lying between them. CDR3 nucleotides: TGTGCCAGCAGTGAATATCGAGGACCCCTCCACTTT. This codes for CASSEYRGPLHF.

This clonotype was counted between two and nine times. This chain links TRBV6-2 or TRBV6-3 with TRBJ2-7; 8 bases match TRBD2. Germline-derived CDR1 and CDR2 are MNHEY and SVGEGT. V was clipped by 6 bases and J by 2 bases; unmatched bases: 9. This CDR3 contains 15 residues. This CDR3 is CASRPLAESTYEQYF. Here the CDR3 DNA reads TGTGCCAGCAGACCACTAGCGGAGAGTACCTACGAGCAGTACTTC.

This clonotype was observed a few times. The V call is TRBV4-1, the J call TRBJ2-1, with a possible D match to TRBD2 (5 bases). The V and J ends lost 0 bases and 4 bases respectively, with 10 bases between them. Germline V CDR1 and CDR2: MGHRA, YSYEKL. CDR3 size: 15 residues. This CDR3 reads CASSQDPGDYNEQFF. For the CDR3, the DNA is TGCGCCAGCAGCCAAGACCCCGGGGATTACAATGAGCAGTTCTTC.